This T cell receptor (beta chain) comes out of a study of CD8+CD57+ T cells in acquired aplastic anemia. Across the study: Across the sorted CD4+ and CD8+ cells, DNA amounts averaged about 3 ug. Whole-study findings and limits: Twenty-nine shared CD8+ CDR3s appeared highly expressed within patients' immunodominant clones. No significant patient-versus-control difference appeared in CD8+ Simpson's diversity.

A remark on this clonotype: What it binds is not known.

Genomic DNA templated the TCR beta VDJ and CDR3 profiling. MiXCR, run by TCRdb on the reads, gives a single entry per CDR3 protein. In the table there are about 270,000 distinct CDR3 sequences, about 56% of which are singletons. Between the trimmed V and J ends, which lost 5 bases and 6 bases, there was a span of 23 bases. The CDR3 extends over 15 amino acids. In germline, CDR1 is DFQATT, CDR2 SNEGSKA (reference sequence). The sequence was obtained from a human donor with severe aplastic anemia or a healthy control (not recorded which). V usage is TRBV20-1 and J usage is TRBJ2-7, with D possibly matching TRBD2 (9 bases). Sequenced: sorted CD4+, CD8+, or CD8+CD57+ T cells (not recorded which) from PBMCs. CDR3 DNA: TGCAGTGCTTCTAGCGGGGCGCAAGGACAGGGCGAGCAGTACTTC. Its translation is CSASSGAQGQGEQYF.